Listed here are 29 T cell receptor beta chains from one sample, sequenced in a study of regulatory T cells in long-lasting Graves disease. Stated time point: newly diagnosed GD, antithyroid drugs for less than 3 months. PBMCs provided the RNA from which the TCR library was made. Arm-PCR of CDR3 regions and iRepertoire HTBI primers were used to build TCR beta libraries. Each CDR3 protein is one row after TCRdb ran MiXCR on the multiplex PCR reads. The sample lists 250,000 to 400,000 distinct CDR3 sequences, 15% to 20% occurring once. Source: peripheral blood mononuclear cells (PBMCs), taken at new diagnosis, from a patient treated with antithyroid drugs. These receptors originate from a female donor with Graves disease.

This clonotype was counted many times. This chain joins TRBV12-3 or TRBV12-4 and TRBJ2-7; maybe TRBD2 (5 bases). The V end was cut by 6 bases, the J end by 7 bases, with 10 bases between. The CDR3 is 11 amino acids. The CDR3 DNA reads TGTGCCAGCAGCCCCGCGGGTGAGCAGTACTTC. It codes for CASSPAGEQYF.

This clonotype came up many times. V usage is TRBV9 and J usage is TRBJ1-4; TRBD1 might be the D (5 bases). The V end was cut by 4 bases, the J end by 8 bases, with 18 bases between. The CDR3 consists of 15 residues. Germline V gives CDR1 SGDLS, CDR2 YYNGEE. CDR3 residues: CASSPRDGGNEKLFF. CDR3 coding DNA: TGTGCCAGCAGCCCCCGGGACGGGGGGAACGAAAAACTGTTTTTT.

Many counts were recorded for this clonotype. One end of the junction varies from germline; a read error may be responsible. The rearrangement uses TRBV5-1 and TRBJ2-5; 8 nucleotides line up with TRBD2. The germline gives CDR1 SGHRS, CDR2 YFSETQ. The CDR3 is made up of 14 amino acids. The CDR3 protein is CASSLTGTRETQYF. The CDR3 nucleotides are TGTGCCAGCAGCTTAACCGGGACTAGAGAGACCCAGTACTTC.

The genes are TRBV19 and TRBJ2-3; TRBD1 or TRBD2 may be the D gene (5 bases each). Germline-derived CDR1 and CDR2 are LNHDA and SQIVND (reference sequence). Trimming removed 7 bases from V and 0 bases from J, with 11 bases in between. This CDR3 spans 14 amino acids. In DNA form, the CDR3 reads TGTGCCAGTACCCCGGGACCGAGCACAGATACGCAGTATTTT. Translation: CASTPGPSTDTQYF.

The genes are TRBV27 and TRBJ2-1, with D perhaps matching TRBD1 or TRBD2 (5 bases each). The CDR3 consists of 17 residues. Trimming cost V 4 bases and J 0 bases, with 16 bases left between them. CDR1 is MNHEY, CDR2 SMNVEV, per germline (reference sequence). The CDR3 is CASSSSGPDPSYNEQFF. The CDR3 DNA reads as TGTGCCAGCAGTTCATCGGGGCCAGACCCCTCCTACAATGAGCAGTTCTTC.

This clonotype was recorded many times. The gene calls are TRBV12-5 and TRBJ2-7; TRBD2 might be the D (5 bases). V dropped 2 bases and J dropped 3 bases, with 11 bases sitting between them. The CDR3 extends over 14 amino acids. From germline, CDR1 is LGHNT and CDR2 FRNRAP. Written as DNA, the CDR3 is TGTGCTAGTGGTTTGTCGGGGTCCGGCTACGAGCAGTACTTC. Its translation is CASGLSGSGYEQYF. Using reference TRBV12-5 and TRBJ2-7 for the parts outside the CDR3, the full variable domain is DARVTQTPRHKVTEMGQEVTMRCQPILGHNTVFWYRQTMMQGLELLAYFRNRAPLDDSGMPKDRFSAEMPDATLATLKIQPSEPRDSAVYFCASGLSGSGYEQYFGPGTRLTVT.

There are many counts of this clonotype. The V call is TRBV28, the J call TRBJ2-2, with D perhaps matching TRBD1 or TRBD2 (5 bases each). CDR3 length equals 16 residues. The V end lost 3 bases, the J end lost 0 bases, and 11 bases lay between the germline ends. The germline V gene encodes CDR1 MDHEN and CDR2 SYDVKM. CDR3 coding DNA: TGTGCCAGCAGTTTGGGAGAGGGGCCGAACACCGGGGAGCTGTTTTTT. It is translated as CASSLGEGPNTGELFF. Variable domain in full (rest from reference TRBV28 and TRBJ2-2): DVKVTQSSRYLVKRTGEKVFLECVQDMDHENMFWYRQDPGLGLRLIYFSYDVKMKEKGDIPEGYSVSREKKERFSLILESASTNQTSMYLCASSLGEGPNTGELFFGEGSRLTVL.

At least ten counts were recorded for this clonotype. The chain links TRBV12-3 or TRBV12-4 to TRBJ1-4; 10 nucleotides line up with TRBD1. Trimming at V came to 6 bases and at J to 7 bases, leaving 14 bases not matched to a gene. The CDR3 runs 17 residues. CDR3 in amino acids: CASSPRDRGYPSEKLFF. In DNA form, the CDR3 reads TGTGCCAGCAGCCCCCGGGACAGGGGATATCCTAGTGAAAAACTGTTTTTT.

This sequence joins TRBV19 and TRBJ2-6; 7 bases are shared with TRBD1. Per germline, CDR1 LNHDA and CDR2 SQIVND (reference sequence). This CDR3 has 17 amino acids. V dropped 11 bases and J dropped 1; count of bases not matched to a gene: 14. The CDR3 loop reads CACVLRGSFSGANVLTF. DNA of the CDR3: TGTGCCTGCGTCCTCAGGGGGTCCTTTTCTGGGGCCAACGTCCTGACTTTC. Full variable domain (remainder filled in from reference TRBV19 and TRBJ2-6): DGGITQSPKYLFRKEGQNVTLSCEQNLNHDAMYWYRQDPGQGLRLIYYSQIVNDFQKGDIAEGYSVSREKKESFPLTVTSAQKNPTAFYLCACVLRGSFSGANVLTFGAGSRLTVL.

Comments on this clonotype: A single base is all that separates this from a far larger clone, so a read error is likely. This chain uses TRBV7-2 with TRBJ2-4; 11 bases fit TRBD1. This CDR3 has 15 amino acids. Germline loops: CDR1 SGHTA, CDR2 FQGNSA. Here the CDR3 DNA reads TGTGACAGCAGCATCAGGACAGGGGGCGAGAGCATTCAGTACTTC. Translated, it gives CDSSIRTGGESIQYF.

This clonotype occurred many times. The CDR3 protein is CASSQDRENYGYTF. The CDR3 DNA is TGCGCCAGCAGCCAAGACAGGGAAAACTATGGCTACACCTTC. The chain combines TRBV4-1 with TRBJ1-2; possible D gene TRBD1, 5 bases. From germline, CDR1 is MGHRA and CDR2 YSYEKL. V was shortened by 0 bases and J by 2 bases, with 7 bases between the two germline ends. There are 14 residues in the CDR3.

This clonotype was seen many times. V gene TRBV28 combines with J gene TRBJ1-1; D uncertain. V shed 0 bases and J shed 7 bases, with 9 bases lying between them. Germline V lookup: CDR1 MDHEN, CDR2 SYDVKM. This CDR3 is built from 13 residues. CDR3 sequence (DNA): TGTGCCAGCAGTTTATGGTTGGACCGTGAAGCTTTCTTT. It yields the protein CASSLWLDREAFF.

This clonotype was observed at least ten times. The CDR3 DNA is TGTGCCAGCAGCGGTGGAATTTCCGGACGCGGCATGGAGACCCAGTACTTC. It yields the protein CASSGGISGRGMETQYF. The J gene is TRBJ2-5, the V gene TRBV11-3; D uncertain. The CDR3 has 17 residues. Germline V gene sequence: CDR1 SGHNT, CDR2 YENEEA. V lost 5 bases and J 5 bases, leaving 24 bases between the germline ends.

The J gene is TRBJ2-1, the V gene TRBV3-1; 12 nucleotides match TRBD2. Germline CDR1 is LGHDT and CDR2 is YNNKEL (reference sequence). The CDR3 length is 17 residues. V lost 1 base, J lost 4 bases, and 5 bases stayed unmatched. The CDR3 loop reads CASSQGLAGVPYNEQFF. In DNA form, the CDR3 reads TGTGCCAGCAGCCAAGGACTAGCGGGAGTCCCTTACAATGAGCAGTTCTTC.

V usage is TRBV10-3 and J usage is TRBJ1-3; D gene ambiguous. The CDR3 has 11 residues. V lost 4 bases and J 7 bases, leaving 5 bases between the germline ends. Germline assignment: CDR1 ENHRY and CDR2 SYGVKD. The CDR3 DNA is TGTGCCATCAGTGTCCAGAACACCATATATTTT. Encoded protein: CAISVQNTIYF.

This clonotype was picked up many times. The CDR3 region has the DNA TGTGCCAGCAGCGTAGGTGGCAGCCAAGAGACCCAGTACTTC. Its translation is CASSVGGSQETQYF. The chain is built from TRBV9 and TRBJ2-5; the D is unclear. The CDR3 is 14 residues long. V lost 0 bases and J lost 1, with 7 bases in between. From germline, CDR1 is SGDLS and CDR2 YYNGEE.

This clonotype was observed a few times. The CDR3 nucleotides are TGCGCCAGCAGCGCGGGGATGACGGAGACCCAGTACTTC. The encoded protein is CASSAGMTETQYF. J is TRBJ2-5 and V is TRBV5-1, with TRBD2 as a possible D gene (6 bases). The CDR3 is 13 residues long. The V gene lost 4 bases and the J gene lost 5 bases, with 12 bases spanning the gap. From germline, CDR1 is SGHRS and CDR2 YFSETQ. Combining the CDR3 with reference TRBV5-1 and TRBJ2-5 gives the whole variable domain KAGVTQTPRYLIKTRGQQVTLSCSPISGHRSVSWYQQTPGQGLQFLFEYFSETQRNKGNFPGRFSGRQFSNSRSEMNVSTLELGDSALYLCASSAGMTETQYFGPGTRLLVL.

The chain links TRBV7-9 to TRBJ1-1; weak D call: TRBD1 (6 bases). Germline-derived CDR1 and CDR2 are SEHNR and FQNEAQ (reference sequence). Trimming shortened V by 8 bases and J by 1 base, and 11 bases separated the two germline ends. CDR3 size: 13 residues. CDR3 nucleotides: TGTGCCAGCGGCCAACAGGGGAACACTGAAGCTTTCTTT. This translates into CASGQQGNTEAFF. Looking up the rest from reference TRBV7-9 and TRBJ1-1 gives the full variable domain: DTGVSQNPRHKITKRGQNVTFRCDPISEHNRLYWYRQTLGQGPEFLTYFQNEAQLEKSRLLSDRFSAERPKGSFSTLEIQRTEQGDSAMYLCASGQQGNTEAFFGQGTRLTVV.

This clonotype was seen repeatedly, ten times or more. The chain uses TRBV18 and TRBJ1-4; D uncertain. This CDR3 comprises 14 residues. Germline CDR1 and CDR2: KGHSH and LQKENI. V lost 6 bases to trimming and J lost 5 bases, with 13 bases between them. The CDR3 coding sequence is TGTGCCAGCTCTCACACAGAACCGAATGAAAAACTGTTTTTT. Translated: CASSHTEPNEKLFF.

V gene TRBV10-1 combines with J gene TRBJ2-7; the match to TRBD1 covers 9 bases. Trimming cost V 2 bases and J 5 bases; bases outside gene matches: 7. The CDR3 contains 15 residues. Germline V gene lookup returns CDR1 WNHNN and CDR2 SYGVQD (reference sequence). CDR3 bases: TGCGCCAGCAGTGAGCCGGGACAGGGAATTCACGAGCAGTACTTC. Encoded protein: CASSEPGQGIHEQYF.

In this sample, this clonotype turned up a few times. The gene calls are TRBV7-9 and TRBJ1-3; TRBD1 agrees at 7 bases. This CDR3 spans 20 amino acids. The V segment lost 7 bases and the J segment 2 bases; nucleotides outside the gene matches: 23. Looked up from germline, CDR1 is SEHNR and CDR2 is FQNEAQ (reference sequence). The CDR3 protein is CASNFPAEGAPDRPGNTIYF. DNA for the CDR3: TGTGCCAGCAACTTCCCCGCAGAGGGGGCGCCGGATCGACCTGGAAACACCATATATTTT.

This clonotype has a count of ten or more. The rearrangement joins TRBV19 to TRBJ1-5; D not resolved. The V and J ends lost 9 bases and 4 bases respectively, with 10 bases between them. The CDR3 consists of 12 residues. Germline CDR1 is LNHDA and CDR2 is SQIVND (reference sequence). CDR3 in DNA: TGTGCCAGCGAAGGAGGGAATCAGCCCCAGCATTTT. Translated, it gives CASEGGNQPQHF.

A word on this clonotype: Since a much larger clone is just one base distant, this may be a read error. The chain combines TRBV6-1 with TRBJ1-1; D unresolved. CDR1 and CDR2 from the germline V gene are MNHNS and SASEGT. CDR3 size: 14 residues. The V end lost 6 bases, the J end lost 0 bases, and 11 bases lay between the germline ends. The CDR3 DNA reads as TGTGCCAGCAGCCCTCGTCCCGTGAACACTGAAGCTTTCTTT. Its translation is CASSPRPVNTEAFF.

This clonotype was picked up many times. The rearrangement uses TRBV7-9 and TRBJ2-3, with D possibly TRBD2 on 5 matching bases. Looked up from germline, CDR1 is SEHNR and CDR2 is FQNEAQ (reference sequence). This CDR3 has 15 amino acids. Trimming left V 5 bases short and J 6 bases short, with 18 bases between. The CDR3 loop is CASSAVTGERDTQYF. The CDR3 nucleotides are TGTGCCAGCAGCGCCGTGACCGGGGAGCGGGATACGCAGTATTTT.

This clonotype has a count of ten or more. V usage is TRBV19 and J usage is TRBJ1-5, with TRBD1 identical over 8 bases. Germline trimming cut 1 base from V and 4 bases from J; bases unmatched to any gene: 12. In germline, CDR1 is LNHDA, CDR2 SQIVND (reference sequence). The CDR3 extends over 18 amino acids. CDR3 DNA: TGTGCCAGTAGTATAGGTCAACCCGGGACAGGTGAAAATCAGCCCCAGCATTTT. Encoded protein: CASSIGQPGTGENQPQHF.

This clonotype was seen repeatedly, ten times or more. The chain employs TRBV11-2 and TRBJ2-7; possibly TRBD2 for D (6 bases). CDR1 is SGHAT, CDR2 FQNNGV, per germline. The CDR3 consists of 18 residues. V gave up 6 bases and J gave up 6 bases, with 30 bases separating them. The CDR3 here is CASSWQPGTRASPSEQYF. Written as DNA, the CDR3 is TGTGCCAGCAGTTGGCAGCCTGGGACTCGTGCTAGTCCCTCCGAGCAGTACTTC.

This clonotype has a handful of counts. The chain combines TRBV19 with TRBJ1-2; 8 positions match TRBD1. The CDR3 contains 13 residues. V was clipped by 7 bases and J by 8 bases; unmatched bases: 9. In germline, CDR1 is LNHDA, CDR2 SQIVND (reference sequence). CDR3 sequence (DNA): TGTGCCAGTAAACCCCAGGGGGCGGGGGGCTACACCTTC. Translation: CASKPQGAGGYTF.

This clonotype was detected a few times. The chain employs TRBV24-1 and TRBJ2-1, with D perhaps TRBD1 or TRBD2 (6 bases each). CDR1 and CDR2 (germline): KGHDR, SFDVKD. The CDR3 totals 15 residues. V lost 3 bases and J lost 8, with 16 bases in between. CDR3 in amino acids: CATSDGGRGGHEQFF. The CDR3 coding sequence is TGTGCCACCAGTGATGGGGGCAGGGGAGGCCATGAGCAGTTCTTC.

In its sample, this clonotype was seen many times. The DNA is left out, because the CDR3 cannot be placed on it with certainty; the CDR3 is given as TCRdb lists it. The chain recombines TRBV19 with TRBJ1-4; TRBD1, as called in the table, went unchecked against the DNA. 13 amino acids form the CDR3, both terminal residues included. Germline-derived CDR1 and CDR2 are LNHDA and SQIVND (reference sequence). CDR3 in amino acids: CASTSDRDEKLFF.